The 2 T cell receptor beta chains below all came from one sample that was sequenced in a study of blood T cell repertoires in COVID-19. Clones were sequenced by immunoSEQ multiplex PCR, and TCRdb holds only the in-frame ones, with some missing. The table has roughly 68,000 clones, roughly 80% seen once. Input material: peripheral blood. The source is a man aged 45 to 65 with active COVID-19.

The CDR3: CASSPQRRQYEQYF. CDR3 bases: TGTGCCAGCAGCCCCCAACGCAGGCAATACGAGCAGTACTTC. The chain carries TRBV5-6 and TRBJ2-7; D call uncertain. CDR1 SGHDT and CDR2 YYEEEE come from the germline V gene. This CDR3 is built from 14 residues. The V end lost 4 bases, the J end lost 4 bases, and 15 bases lay between the germline ends.

The chain's CDR3 is CASSSGAGMTSAYNEQFF. For the CDR3, the DNA is TGTGCCAGTAGTTCGGGGGCTGGGATGACTAGCGCGTACAATGAGCAGTTCTTC. The chain couples TRBV19 to TRBJ2-1, with 8 bases identical to TRBD2. The CDR3 covers 18 residues. V lost 5 bases to trimming and J lost 4 bases; unmatched junction nucleotides: 16. In germline, CDR1 is LNHDA, CDR2 SQIVND (reference sequence).